This note documents a single T cell receptor (beta chain) sequence. This specimen belongs to a study of blood T cell repertoires in COVID-19. Method: immunoSEQ multiplex PCR; TCRdb's copy keeps in-frame clones and lacks some. The sample records 150,000 to 200,000 clones, roughly four fifths being singletons. The CDR3 has 14 amino acids. The rearrangement uses TRBV7-5 and TRBJ2-2; TRBD1 is taken as the D call from the table, unchecked against the DNA. TRBV7-5 is tagged as a pseudogene. Sequenced sample: peripheral blood. The TCR comes from a woman aged 80 or older with acute or convalescent COVID-19. CDR3: CARSHGTGNGELFF. CDR3 in DNA: TGTGCCAGAAGCCACGGGACAGGGAACGGGGAGCTGTTTTTT.